The 16 T cell receptor beta chains in this list originate from one sample, sequenced in a study of human T cells and chemical hapten exposure. This sample's time point: patch test 2, 6 weeks after DPC sensitization. The sample's treatment: therapeutic diphenylcyclopropenone sensitization with weekly scalp DPC. One entry per CDR3 protein results from TCRdb running MiXCR on the RACE reads. The repertoire holds 96,000 or so distinct CDR3 sequences, with about a tenth as singletons. The sample consisted of whole blood, taken in connection with sensitization to the hapten diphenylcyclopropenone (DPC). These receptors came from a woman between 35 and 50 years old with alopecia areata. Some clones in this sample may be carry-over from other donors' samples.

V and J are TRBV29-1 and TRBJ1-1, with D perhaps matching TRBD1 (5 bases). Germline CDR1 SQVTM, CDR2 ANQGSEA. This CDR3 region has 12 residues. Between the trimmed V and J ends, which lost 4 bases and 4 bases, there was a span of 10 bases. CDR3 protein: CSVGPGGTEAFF. DNA of the CDR3: TGCAGCGTTGGACCTGGGGGCACTGAAGCTTTCTTT.

This clonotype was seen many times. The chain joins TRBV7-9 to TRBJ2-7; 11 positions match TRBD1. V lost 5 bases and J lost 2; bases outside the gene matches: 5. Per germline, CDR1 SEHNR and CDR2 FQNEAQ (reference sequence). CDR3 length equals 15 residues. In DNA form, the CDR3 reads TGTGCCAGCAGCCTTGGACAGGGGGCGACCTACGAGCAGTACTTC. Translated: CASSLGQGATYEQYF.

This clonotype showed up many times. The rearrangement links TRBV4-3 to TRBJ1-1, with D perhaps matching TRBD1 (5 bases). The germline CDR1 and CDR2 sequences are LGHNA and YSLEER. Trimming pared 5 bases from V and 2 bases from J, leaving 12 bases between. CDR3 length equals 14 residues. CDR3 sequence reads: CASSYDRSNTEAFF. The CDR3 coding sequence is TGCGCCAGCAGCTACGACAGATCCAACACTGAAGCTTTCTTT.

This clonotype was detected ten times or more. The chain's CDR3 is CASRLAGGTDTQYF. Here the CDR3 DNA reads TGTGCCAGCAGGCTAGCGGGAGGTACAGATACGCAGTATTTT. The chain carries TRBV12-3 or TRBV12-4 and TRBJ2-3; TRBD2 agrees at 11 bases. This CDR3 spans 14 amino acids. The V segment lost 6 bases and the J segment 3 bases; nucleotides outside the gene matches: 2.

The rearrangement joins TRBV6-2 or TRBV6-3 to TRBJ1-5; D is perhaps TRBD1 (6 bases). Trimming took off 5 bases at V and 8 bases at J, with 19 bases between the two ends. This CDR3 has 15 amino acids. CDR1 MNHEY and CDR2 SVGEGT come from the germline V gene. The CDR3 DNA sequence: TGTGCCAGCAGTCTATCCTACAGGGATGGCAAGCCCCAGCATTTT. Its translation: CASSLSYRDGKPQHF.

V usage is TRBV9 and J usage is TRBJ2-6, with TRBD1 matching over 8 bases. Germline loops: CDR1 SGDLS, CDR2 YYNGEE. V was clipped by 4 bases and J by 0 bases; unmatched bases: 9. The length of the CDR3 is 18 residues. The DNA for the CDR3 is TGTGCCAGCAGCACCGGTAGCAGGGGGCTCTCTGGGGCCAACGTCCTGACTTTC. Its protein is CASSTGSRGLSGANVLTF.

The rearrangement joins TRBV20-1 to TRBJ1-4; D call uncertain. The V end was cut by 5 bases, the J end by 0 bases, with 7 bases between. The CDR3 loop spans 13 amino acids. CDR1 is DFQATT, CDR2 SNEGSKA, per germline (reference sequence). For the CDR3, the DNA is TGCAGTGCTGGACTTACAACTAATGAAAAACTGTTTTTT. This codes for CSAGLTTNEKLFF.

This clonotype was detected ten times or more. The V call is TRBV5-1, the J call TRBJ2-1; 13 nucleotides line up with TRBD2. The trim removed 0 bases at V and 6 bases at J, leaving 3 bases unmatched. The CDR3 consists of 16 residues. CDR1 is SGHRS, CDR2 YFSETQ, per germline. Here the CDR3 DNA reads TGCGCCAGCAGCTTGGAACTAGCGGGAGGGCGCAATGAGCAGTTCTTC. As protein: CASSLELAGGRNEQFF.

This chain links TRBV18 with TRBJ1-1; D is ambiguous. The CDR3 is 14 residues long. CDR1 is KGHSH and CDR2 is LQKENI in the germline V gene. The V end lost 3 bases, the J end lost 0 bases, and 8 bases lay between the germline ends. The CDR3 bases are TGTGCCAGCTCACCTTCCGGGATGAACACTGAAGCTTTCTTT. This translates into CASSPSGMNTEAFF.

Concerning this clonotype: This may come from a read error, since a much larger clone is one base off. The CDR3 DNA reads as TGTGTCAGCAGCTTAACAGGGGACGTGGATGGCTACACCTTC. Protein: CVSSLTGDVDGYTF. The gene calls are TRBV28 and TRBJ1-2; 7 bases align to TRBD1. The CDR3 is 14 amino acids. The germline CDR1 and CDR2 sequences are MDHEN and SYDVKM.

This clonotype was picked up many times. As DNA, the CDR3 is TGTGCCAGCACCCGTTTTAGCGGGAGTTCCAATGAGCAGTTCTTC. Translation gives CASTRFSGSSNEQFF. V and J are TRBV6-5 and TRBJ2-1, with 9 bases aligning to TRBD2. Germline trimming cut 7 bases from V and 6 bases from J; bases unmatched to any gene: 10. The germline V gene has CDR1 MNHEY and CDR2 SVGAGI. The CDR3 has 15 residues.

This chain links TRBV9 with TRBJ2-1; the match to TRBD2 covers 7 bases. Germline CDR1 SGDLS, CDR2 YYNGEE. The junction had 3 bases not matched to a gene; V was cut back by 0 bases and J by 0 bases. The CDR3 extends over 16 amino acids. CDR3 loop: CASSVVGTTSYNEQFF. CDR3 DNA: TGTGCCAGCAGCGTAGTCGGGACTACCTCCTACAATGAGCAGTTCTTC.

The gene calls are TRBV6-4 and TRBJ2-3; D gene ambiguous. Deletions cut 2 bases from V and 10 bases from J, with 10 bases between. Per the germline V gene, CDR1 is MRHNA and CDR2 is SNTAGT. The CDR3 spans 12 residues. CDR3 region: CASSDGFPPQYF. The CDR3, as DNA: TGTGCCAGCAGTGACGGCTTCCCTCCGCAGTATTTT.

This clonotype has at least ten counts. J is TRBJ2-7 and V is TRBV4-3; perhaps D is TRBD1 or TRBD2 (5 bases each). CDR1 is LGHNA and CDR2 is YSLEER in the germline V gene. The V gene lost 4 bases and the J gene lost 3 bases, with 16 bases spanning the gap. The CDR3 has 15 amino acids. In DNA, the CDR3 is TGCGCCAGCAGCCTCCAACCGGGACCAGGCTACGAGCAGTACTTC. Its translation: CASSLQPGPGYEQYF.

The chain's CDR3 is CSASPLTQYEQYF. The CDR3 nucleotides read TGCAGTGCTAGCCCCCTTACGCAGTACGAGCAGTACTTC. This rearrangement joins TRBV20-1 to TRBJ2-7; D uncertain. Trimming pared 3 bases from V and 4 bases from J, leaving 13 bases between. Germline V gene data show CDR1 as DFQATT and CDR2 as SNEGSKA (reference sequence). The CDR3 is 13 residues long.

This clonotype came up a few times. The V gene is TRBV18, the J gene TRBJ2-7; D is possibly TRBD2 (5 bases). V shed 6 bases and J shed 2 bases, with 17 bases lying between them. Germline V gene sequence: CDR1 KGHSH, CDR2 LQKENI. This CDR3 comprises 15 residues. The CDR3: CASSLSRGGTYEQYF. CDR3 bases: TGTGCCAGCTCCCTGAGCCGGGGTGGGACCTACGAGCAGTACTTC.